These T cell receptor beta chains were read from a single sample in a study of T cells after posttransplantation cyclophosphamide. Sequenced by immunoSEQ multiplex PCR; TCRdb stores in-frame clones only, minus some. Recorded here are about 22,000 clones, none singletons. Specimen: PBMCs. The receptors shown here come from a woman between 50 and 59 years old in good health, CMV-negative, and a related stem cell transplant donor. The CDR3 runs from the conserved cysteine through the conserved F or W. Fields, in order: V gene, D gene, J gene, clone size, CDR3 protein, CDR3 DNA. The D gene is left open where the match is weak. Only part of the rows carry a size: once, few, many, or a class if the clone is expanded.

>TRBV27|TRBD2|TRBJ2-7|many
CASGSLAGVVYEQYF
TGTGCCAGCGGGTCCTTAGCGGGAGTTGTCTACGAGCAGTACTTC
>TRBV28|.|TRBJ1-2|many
CASSFEAFYGYTF
TGTGCCAGCAGTTTTGAGGCTTTCTATGGCTACACCTTC
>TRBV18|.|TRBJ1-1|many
CASSPIRDTEAFF
TGTGCCAGCTCACCAATCAGGGACACTGAAGCTTTCTTT
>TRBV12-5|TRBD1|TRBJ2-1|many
CASGPDLQGVMEEQFF
TGTGCTAGTGGTCCCGACCTTCAGGGGGTGATGGAGGAGCAGTTCTTC
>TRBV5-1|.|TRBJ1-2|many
CASSLDGKNYGYTF
TGCGCCAGCAGCTTGGACGGGAAGAACTATGGCTACACCTTC
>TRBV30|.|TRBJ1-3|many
CAHVQRKGNTIYF
TGTGCCCATGTCCAGAGGAAAGGCAACACCATATATTTT
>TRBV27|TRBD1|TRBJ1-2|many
CASSRRGTEPYGYTF
TGTGCCAGCAGCCGCCGAGGGACAGAGCCCTATGGCTACACCTTC
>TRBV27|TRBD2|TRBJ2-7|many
CASSPGLAGVYEQYF
TGTGCCAGCAGTCCCGGGCTAGCGGGAGTATACGAGCAGTACTTC
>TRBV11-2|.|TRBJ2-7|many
CASSLGWGAYEQYF
TGTGCCAGCAGCTTAGGTTGGGGGGCCTACGAGCAGTACTTC
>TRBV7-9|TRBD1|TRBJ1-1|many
CASSSDWDSEAFF
TGTGCCAGCAGCTCCGACTGGGACAGTGAAGCTTTCTTT
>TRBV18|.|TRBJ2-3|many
CASSSGLTDTQYF
TGTGCCAGCTCATCAGGTCTTACAGATACGCAGTATTTT
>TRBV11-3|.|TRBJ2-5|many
CASSLGRQAQETQYF
TGTGCCAGCAGCTTAGGCCGACAGGCACAAGAGACCCAGTACTTC
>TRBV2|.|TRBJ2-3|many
CASTDRWELTDTQYF
TGTGCCAGCACCGATCGGTGGGAGTTGACAGATACGCAGTATTTT
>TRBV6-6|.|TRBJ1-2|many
CASSPNYGYTF
TGTGCCAGCAGCCCCAATTATGGCTACACCTTC
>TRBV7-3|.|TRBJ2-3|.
CASSPPGSTDTQYF
TGTGCCAGCAGCCCCCCCGGGTCCACAGATACGCAGTATTTT
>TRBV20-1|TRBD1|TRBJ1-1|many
CSAPNDRVAFF
TGCAGTGCCCCAAACGACAGGGTGGCTTTCTTT
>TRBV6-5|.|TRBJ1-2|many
CASSYGEGVGYTF
TGTGCCAGCAGTTATGGAGAGGGGGTTGGCTACACCTTC
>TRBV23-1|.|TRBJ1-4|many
CASSQRSGCFRKLFF
TGCGCCAGCAGTCAACGATCGGGGTGTTTTCGAAAACTGTTTTTT
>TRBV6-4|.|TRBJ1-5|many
CASSDPSYNSNQPQHF
TGTGCCAGCAGTGACCCGAGTTATAATAGCAATCAGCCCCAGCATTTT
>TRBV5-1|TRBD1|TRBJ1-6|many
CASSLQGQGEGPLHF
TGCGCCAGCAGCTTACAAGGACAGGGTGAGGGTCCCCTCCACTTT
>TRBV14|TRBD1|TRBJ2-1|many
CASSLNRGRHEQFF
TGTGCCAGCAGCCTGAACAGGGGGCGGCATGAGCAGTTCTTC
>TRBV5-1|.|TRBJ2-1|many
CASSLDSYNEQFF
TGCGCCAGCAGCTTGGATAGTTACAATGAGCAGTTCTTC
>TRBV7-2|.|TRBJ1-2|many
CASSLASAKSNGYGYTF
TGTGCCAGCAGCTTAGCGAGCGCCAAGTCAAACGGCTATGGCTACACCTTC
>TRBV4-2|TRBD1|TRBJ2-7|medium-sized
CASSQGGQGLYEQYF
TGTGCCAGCAGCCAAGGGGGACAGGGCCTCTACGAGCAGTACTTC
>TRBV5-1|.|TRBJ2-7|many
CASSDPRGREQYF
TGCGCCAGCAGCGACCCCAGGGGCCGCGAGCAGTACTTC
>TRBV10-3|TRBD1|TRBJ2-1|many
CAIMAGTAYNEQFF
TGTGCCATCATGGCCGGGACAGCCTACAATGAGCAGTTCTTC
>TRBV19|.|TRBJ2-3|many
CASSRQTDTQYF
TGTGCCAGTAGCAGACAGACAGATACGCAGTATTTT
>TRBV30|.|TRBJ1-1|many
CAWSNRDTEAFF
TGTGCCTGGAGTAACAGGGACACTGAAGCTTTCTTT
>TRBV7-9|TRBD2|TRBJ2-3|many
CASSLASGGVSSTQYF
TGTGCCAGCAGCTTAGCGTCCGGGGGGGTTAGTTCTACGCAGTATTTT
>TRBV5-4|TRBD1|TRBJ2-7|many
CASSWGTGFYEQYF
TGTGCCAGCAGCTGGGGGACAGGGTTCTACGAGCAGTACTTC
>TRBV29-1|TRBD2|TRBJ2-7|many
CSVLYRRGRADEQYF
TGCAGCGTGCTGTACCGCCGGGGGAGGGCGGACGAGCAGTACTTC
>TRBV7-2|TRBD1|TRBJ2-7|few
CASTRVGTGSNEQYF
TGTGCCAGCACTCGAGTAGGGACAGGGAGCAACGAGCAGTACTTC
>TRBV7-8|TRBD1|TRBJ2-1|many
CASSLRGQGYSEQFF
TGTGCCAGCAGCTTAAGGGGACAGGGGTATAGTGAGCAGTTCTTC
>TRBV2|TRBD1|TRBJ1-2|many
CASRNPQVRTGGKSYTF
TGTGCCAGCAGAAATCCACAGGTTCGGACAGGGGGTAAAAGCTACACCTTC